The rows below give T cell receptor beta chains drawn from one sample of a study of control samples from healthy donors and cancer patients. TCRdb's copy holds only in-frame clones and misses some; the assay was immunoSEQ multiplex PCR. The sample consists of tens of thousands of clones, around 92% of them appearing once. The specimen was blood. The source is a middle-aged man in good health. CDR3s include the opening cysteine and the closing phenylalanine or tryptophan. A D gene is named only where the DNA matches it firmly. A row's size may be missing; if present it is once, few, many or a size class.

J gene	D gene	clone size	V gene	CDR3 protein	CDR3 DNA
TRBJ1-1	-	-	TRBV6-5	CASSYSAGGNTEAFF	TGTGCCAGCAGTTACTCTGCTGGGGGGAACACTGAAGCTTTCTTT
TRBJ1-1	-	once	TRBV7-9	CASNDDPRGAEAFF	TGTGCCAGCAACGATGACCCCCGAGGGGCTGAAGCTTTCTTT
TRBJ1-1	-	-	TRBV28	CASTLAQVDREAFF	TGTGCCAGCACCTTGGCCCAGGTCGACCGGGAAGCTTTCTTT
TRBJ2-5	-	-	TRBV7-7	CASSSESGTTQETQYF	TGTGCTAGCAGCTCTGAGTCCGGGACGACTCAAGAGACCCAGTACTTC
TRBJ1-1	TRBD1	-	TRBV5-6	CASSLIPGQKNTEAFF	TGTGCCAGCAGCTTGATCCCGGGACAGAAGAACACTGAAGCTTTCTTT
TRBJ2-1	-	few	TRBV11-3	CASSFGNEQFF	TGTGCCAGCAGCTTCGGGAATGAGCAGTTCTTC
TRBJ2-3	-	-	TRBV19	CASSNKPGPRGTDTQYF	TGTGCCAGTAGTAACAAACCAGGGCCGCGGGGCACAGATACGCAGTATTTT
TRBJ1-5	-	-	TRBV10-2	CASSPGHPQQPQHF	TGCGCCAGCAGCCCGGGACACCCACAGCAGCCCCAGCATTTT
TRBJ2-3	TRBD2	-	TRBV19	CASSPPGLAGTDTQYF	TGTGCCAGTAGCCCCCCGGGACTAGCGGGCACAGATACGCAGTATTTT
TRBJ1-2	-	-	TRBV4-1	CASSPTREGGYTF	TGCGCCAGCAGCCCGACAAGGGAAGGTGGCTACACCTTC
TRBJ2-7	-	-	TRBV30	CAWRQEYEQYF	TGTGCCTGGAGACAGGAATATGAGCAGTACTTC
TRBJ1-5	-	-	TRBV2	CASKAGGNQPQHF	TGTGCCAGCAAGGCAGGGGGCAATCAGCCCCAGCATTTT
TRBJ2-2	TRBD1	-	TRBV5-1	CASSLGQGANTGELFF	TGCGCCAGCAGCTTGGGGCAGGGGGCAAACACCGGGGAGCTGTTTTTT
TRBJ1-1	-	-	TRBV27	CASSSRPWGTEAFF	TGTGCCAGCAGTTCGAGACCATGGGGCACTGAAGCTTTCTTT
TRBJ2-7	-	-	TRBV25-1	CASSEGGNRGYF	TGTGCCAGCAGTGAAGGAGGGAACAGGGGGTACTTC
TRBJ2-1	TRBD2	-	TRBV6-4	CASSSEGRGEQFF	TGTGCCAGCAGTTCAGAAGGGAGGGGTGAGCAGTTCTTC
TRBJ2-3	TRBD2	-	TRBV3-1/TRBV3-2	CASSLSGGAGNTQYF	TGTGCCAGCAGCCTTAGCGGGGGGGCGGGCAATACGCAGTATTTT
TRBJ1-1	TRBD1	-	TRBV10-1	CASSGTGVNTEAFF	TGCGCCAGCAGTGGGACAGGGGTGAACACTGAAGCTTTCTTT
TRBJ2-7	-	few	TRBV5-4	CASSLYYEQYF	TGTGCCAGCAGCTTGTACTACGAGCAGTACTTC
TRBJ1-4	-	-	TRBV18	CASSPSEGSKEKLFF	TGTGCCAGCTCACCTTCCGAGGGGTCGAAGGAAAAACTGTTTTTT
TRBJ1-4	-	once	TRBV18	CASSPRQTNEKLFF	TGTGCCAGCTCACCTAGACAGACCAACGAAAAACTGTTTTTT
TRBJ1-5	-	-	TRBV5-8	CASSLGDNPHQPQHF	TGTGCCAGCAGCTTGGGTGATAACCCCCATCAGCCCCAGCATTTT
TRBJ2-3	-	-	TRBV9	CASSVSGPSTDTQYF	TGTGCCAGCAGCGTCTCGGGGCCTAGCACAGATACGCAGTATTTT
TRBJ2-5	-	-	TRBV12-3/TRBV12-4	CASSLGGEGTQYF	TGTGCCAGCAGTTTAGGAGGGGAAGGGACCCAGTACTTC
TRBJ1-1	-	-	TRBV5-1	CASSLGGGNTEAFF	TGCGCCAGCAGCTTGGGGGGAGGGAACACTGAAGCTTTCTTT
TRBJ1-1	-	-	TRBV12-3/TRBV12-4	CASSLERREAFF	TGTGCCAGCAGTTTGGAGCGACGTGAAGCTTTCTTT
TRBJ2-3	TRBD1	-	TRBV6-4	CASSDSTGADTQYF	TGTGCCAGCAGTGACTCGACAGGGGCAGATACGCAGTATTTT
TRBJ1-6	-	-	TRBV11-3	CASSQSYNSPLHF	TGTGCCAGCTCACAGAGCTATAATTCACCCCTCCACTTT
TRBJ1-5	-	once	TRBV5-1	CASSLWSNQPQHF	TGCGCCAGCAGCTTGTGGAGCAATCAGCCCCAGCATTTT
TRBJ1-1	-	-	TRBV9	CASSVDAANTEAFF	TGTGCCAGCAGCGTAGACGCAGCGAACACTGAAGCTTTCTTT
TRBJ2-7	TRBD2	-	TRBV7-9	CASSFVLSGGRVTDEQYF	TGTGCCAGCAGCTTTGTCCTTAGCGGGGGTAGGGTAACGGACGAGCAGTACTTC
TRBJ1-2	TRBD1	-	TRBV24-1	CATSGIDRVDGYTF	TGTGCCACCAGTGGAATCGACAGGGTTGATGGCTACACCTTC
TRBJ1-1	-	-	TRBV2	CASRAYTEAFF	TGTGCCAGCAGAGCTTACACTGAAGCTTTCTTT
TRBJ1-2	-	once	TRBV24-1	CATSDPGFRYGYTF	TGTGCCACCAGTGACCCCGGGTTCCGCTATGGCTACACCTTC
TRBJ2-7	-	once	TRBV7-9	CASNNYDDYEQYF	TGTGCCAGCAACAATTATGACGACTACGAGCAGTACTTC
TRBJ1-1	TRBD1	once	TRBV9	CASSLQGTQNTEAFF	TGTGCCAGCAGCTTACAGGGGACTCAGAACACTGAAGCTTTCTTT
TRBJ2-7	-	-	TRBV11-2	CASSLRTAKISYEQYF	TGTGCCAGCAGCCTCCGGACAGCTAAAATCTCCTACGAGCAGTACTTC
TRBJ2-1	-	once	TRBV12-3/TRBV12-4	CASSYRDSDEQFF	TGTGCCAGCAGTTACCGGGACTCCGATGAGCAGTTCTTC
TRBJ1-2	-	-	TRBV5-6	CASSYMRGGGYTF	TGTGCCAGCAGCTATATGAGGGGGGGAGGCTACACCTTC
TRBJ1-2	-	-	TRBV5-6	CASSFNLLHGYTF	TGTGCCAGCAGCTTTAACCTACTCCATGGCTACACCTTC
TRBJ1-1	TRBD1	-	TRBV12-5	CASGLATGGNTEAFF	TGTGCTAGTGGTTTGGCTACAGGGGGGAACACTGAAGCTTTCTTT